The 25 T cell receptor beta chains presented below share a single source sample, sequenced in a study of beta chain features in type 1 diabetes. All of the isolated RNA was reverse transcribed, so expressed TCRB transcripts were sequenced. Produced via immunoSEQ multiplex PCR; TCRdb's table is partial and in-frame only. The data contain approximately 300,000 clones, roughly 11% of them singletons. Sequenced input: naive CD4+ T cells from blood. The receptors were gathered from a woman in her twenties or thirties in good health.

V and J are TRBV20-1 and TRBJ2-1; D may be TRBD1 (5 bases). V dropped 7 bases and J dropped 9 bases, with 13 bases sitting between them. The CDR3 totals 11 residues. Per germline, CDR1 DFQATT and CDR2 SNEGSKA (reference sequence). The CDR3 loop reads CSEGSTVEQFF. CDR3 sequence (DNA): TGCAGTGAGGGGTCTACAGTTGAGCAGTTCTTC.

This clone was detected only a few times. The gene calls are TRBV15 and TRBJ1-4; D gene unclear. Trimming removed 0 bases at V and 0 bases at J, with 8 bases between. The CDR3 contains 16 residues. Germline CDR1 is LNHNV and CDR2 is YYDKDF (reference sequence). The CDR3 region has the DNA TGTGCCACCAGCAGAGAACGGGGAACAACTAATGAAAAACTGTTTTTT. Residues: CATSRERGTTNEKLFF.

This clone was found a few times. V and J are TRBV6-6 and TRBJ1-2; maybe TRBD1 (5 bases). The CDR3 is 15 residues long. V lost 7 bases, J lost 4 bases, and 19 bases lay in between. Germline assignment: CDR1 MNHNY and CDR2 SVGAGI (reference sequence). CDR3 DNA: TGTGCCAGCATCCCGGACGGGCAGGGCCTCTATGGCTACACCTTC. Protein product: CASIPDGQGLYGYTF.

This chain links TRBV6-1 with TRBJ2-7; the match to TRBD2 covers 9 bases. J was trimmed by 5 bases and V by 7 bases; bases with no gene match: 12. The CDR3 totals 15 residues. CDR1 is MNHNS and CDR2 is SASEGT in the germline V gene. The CDR3 here is CASNPTSGLTHEQYF. Written as DNA, the CDR3 is TGTGCCAGCAACCCTACTAGCGGGTTAACCCACGAGCAGTACTTC.

This clone has only a few counts. V is TRBV28 and J is TRBJ2-5; 8 bases fit TRBD2. The CDR3 runs 18 residues. The germline CDR1 and CDR2 sequences are MDHEN and SYDVKM. After removal of 2 bases from V and 6 bases from J, the junction contained 17 bases not matched to a gene. The CDR3 reads CASSLPPEGSGIRKTQYF. The CDR3 DNA reads as TGTGCCAGCAGTTTACCGCCTGAGGGTAGCGGGATCCGGAAGACCCAGTACTTC.

The J gene is TRBJ1-2, the V gene TRBV5-4; 7 bases fit TRBD1. V lost 0 bases to trimming and J lost 0 bases; unmatched junction nucleotides: 2. Germline V gene lookup returns CDR1 SGHNT and CDR2 YYREEE (reference sequence). The CDR3 extends over 15 amino acids. As DNA, the CDR3 is TGTGCCAGCAGCTTGGAGACAGGGACTAACTATGGCTACACCTTC. This translates into CASSLETGTNYGYTF.

The chain recombines TRBV5-4 with TRBJ1-5; D ambiguous. This CDR3 has 12 amino acids. Deletions cut 0 bases from V and 10 bases from J, with 8 bases between. Germline V CDR1 and CDR2: SGHNT, YYREEE (reference sequence). DNA for the CDR3: TGTGCCAGCAGCTTGGTCACGGGACCCCAGCATTTT. Translating it yields CASSLVTGPQHF.

Only a few counts were recorded for this clone. This chain connects TRBV7-2 to TRBJ2-1; D gene uncertain. Germline loops: CDR1 SGHTA, CDR2 FQGNSA. The germline V and J ends were trimmed by 5 bases and 6 bases, with 5 bases remaining between them. The CDR3 totals 11 residues. CDR3 coding DNA: TGTGCCAGCAGCACTCTCAATGAGCAGTTCTTC. It codes for CASSTLNEQFF.

This clone was seen a handful of times. This sequence joins TRBV28 and TRBJ2-7; D call uncertain. The CDR3 length is 12 residues. Germline V gives CDR1 MDHEN, CDR2 SYDVKM. Trimming took 6 bases from V and 5 from J, leaving 11 bases between them. The CDR3 region is CASSPKRNEQYF. CDR3 sequence (DNA): TGTGCCAGCAGCCCGAAGAGAAACGAGCAGTACTTC.

This clone was counted a few times. V gene TRBV4-2 combines with J gene TRBJ2-4; D is unresolved. The V gene lost 2 bases and the J gene lost 5 bases, with 13 bases spanning the gap. Germline V gives CDR1 LGHNA, CDR2 YNFKEQ. CDR3 length: 15 residues. For the CDR3, the DNA is TGTGCCAGCAGCCAACTTCCGTCTTCCCAAAACATTCAGTACTTC. This gives the protein CASSQLPSSQNIQYF.

A few counts support this clone. The gene calls are TRBV7-3 and TRBJ2-1, with unresolved D. This CDR3 comprises 15 residues. Looked up from germline, CDR1 is SGHTA and CDR2 is FQGTGA. The V end lost 5 bases, the J end lost 8 bases, and 19 bases lay between the germline ends. The chain's CDR3 is CASSPGQVASDEQFF. The CDR3 coding sequence is TGTGCCAGCAGCCCTGGCCAGGTGGCTTCGGATGAGCAGTTCTTC.

A few counts support this clone. The CDR3 reads CSVEGAIGGLRTDTQYF. As DNA, the CDR3 is TGCAGCGTTGAAGGTGCAATAGGGGGACTACGCACAGATACGCAGTATTTT. The V gene is TRBV29-1, the J gene TRBJ2-3; D is possibly TRBD2 (7 bases). The CDR3 runs to 17 residues. V lost 1 base and J lost 1, with 18 bases in between. Germline values: CDR1 SQVTM, CDR2 ANQGSEA.

The chain combines TRBV2 with TRBJ1-1; D possibly corresponds to TRBD1 (5 bases). Germline V gene data show CDR1 as SNHLY and CDR2 as FYNNEI. CDR3 length: 13 residues. V was pared by 7 bases and J by 1 base, with 10 bases between. The DNA for the CDR3 is TGTGCCAGCACTAAAACAGGGAACACTGAAGCTTTCTTT. Encoded protein: CASTKTGNTEAFF.

V and J are TRBV7-3 and TRBJ2-2; the D gene is possibly TRBD2 (5 bases). Trimming cost V 5 bases and J 6 bases, with 19 bases left between them. This CDR3 is 16 amino acids long. Germline V gene data show CDR1 as SGHTA and CDR2 as FQGTGA. The CDR3 DNA reads as TGTGCCAGCAGCCCCGCCGGAACTAGGGCGGCCGGGGAGCTGTTTTTT. This encodes CASSPAGTRAAGELFF.

The V and J genes are TRBV2 and TRBJ1-5, with no clear D. This CDR3 is built from 14 residues. The germline V and J ends were trimmed by 3 bases and 7 bases, with 13 bases remaining between them. Germline CDR1 SNHLY, CDR2 FYNNEI. CDR3 sequence reads: CASSELLGEQPQHF. The CDR3 nucleotides are TGTGCCAGCAGTGAGCTTCTGGGAGAACAGCCCCAGCATTTT.

This clone was observed a handful of times. The J gene is TRBJ2-1, the V gene TRBV7-9; 8 nucleotides align to TRBD1. The CDR3 sequence is 19 residues long. Germline V gene sequence: CDR1 SEHNR, CDR2 FQNEAQ (reference sequence). V trimming: 6 bases; J trimming: 4 bases; junction bases outside the gene matches: 20. The CDR3 nucleotides read TGTGCCAGCAGTTCCCAGGTTACAGGGGGAATCTGGGCTTACAATGAGCAGTTCTTC. Encoded protein: CASSSQVTGGIWAYNEQFF.

Only a few counts were recorded for this clone. The chain joins TRBV18 to TRBJ2-7, with 8 bases identical to TRBD2. The CDR3 covers 15 residues. V was pared by 5 bases and J by 3 bases, with 9 bases of the junction left unmatched. CDR1 and CDR2 (germline): KGHSH, LQKENI. For the CDR3, the DNA is TGTGCCAGCTCATCCACCAAGCGGGAGAACTACGAGCAGTACTTC. It specifies CASSSTKRENYEQYF.

This clone was seen more than once but under ten times. The chain has TRBV4-2 and TRBJ1-1; 7 bases align to TRBD1. Germline values: CDR1 LGHNA, CDR2 YNFKEQ. The CDR3 length is 14 residues. The V gene end was trimmed by 1 base and the J gene end by 4 bases; junction bases not matched to a gene: 3. The CDR3 DNA reads TGTGCCAGCAGCCAAGTTTCAGGGGGCACTGAAGCTTTCTTT. Amino acid sequence: CASSQVSGGTEAFF.

The chain has TRBV5-1 and TRBJ2-3; D unresolved. Per the germline V gene, CDR1 is SGHRS and CDR2 is YFSETQ. Trimming left V 3 bases short and J 2 bases short, with 10 bases between. The CDR3 totals 14 residues. In nucleotides, the CDR3 is TGCGCCAGCAGCTCAGAGGCCCTCACAGATACGCAGTATTTT. Encoded protein: CASSSEALTDTQYF.

This rearrangement joins TRBV4-3 to TRBJ2-2; the D gene is possibly TRBD2 (5 bases). CDR3 length: 16 residues. In germline, CDR1 is LGHNA, CDR2 YSLEER. V was pared by 4 bases and J by 0 bases, with 12 bases between. The CDR3 DNA sequence: TGCGCCAGCAGCCCACGAGCGGTGCCGAACACCGGGGAGCTGTTTTTT. As protein: CASSPRAVPNTGELFF.

This clone was detected a few times. The chain combines TRBV9 with TRBJ2-5; D is unresolved. Germline V lookup: CDR1 SGDLS, CDR2 YYNGEE. V lost 4 bases, J lost 3 bases, and 13 bases lay in between. This CDR3 contains 14 residues. This chain's CDR3 is CASSKAPGKETQYF. DNA of the CDR3: TGTGCCAGCAGCAAGGCGCCGGGTAAAGAGACCCAGTACTTC.

This clone appeared a few times. The V call is TRBV11-1, the J call TRBJ2-7, with a weak D call TRBD1 (5 bases). This CDR3 region has 14 residues. V shed 5 bases and J shed 2 bases, with 13 bases lying between them. Germline CDR1 reads SGHAT; CDR2 reads FQDESV (reference sequence). Here the CDR3 DNA reads TGTGCCAGCAGCAATCCAGACAGAGCCTACGAGCAGTACTTC. It codes for CASSNPDRAYEQYF.

This clone has more than one count but fewer than ten. CDR3 DNA: TGTGCCAGCAGCGCCCAGGGACTACCCTCCTACGAGCAGTACTTC. It yields the protein CASSAQGLPSYEQYF. V is TRBV9 and J is TRBJ2-7; 7 positions match TRBD2. Germline lookup yields CDR1 SGDLS and CDR2 YYNGEE. The V gene end was trimmed by 3 bases and the J gene end by 0 bases; junction bases not matched to a gene: 6. This CDR3 contains 15 residues.

V usage is TRBV19 and J usage is TRBJ2-3, with TRBD2 identical over 9 bases. The CDR3 length is 14 residues. Germline V gene lookup returns CDR1 LNHDA and CDR2 SQIVND (reference sequence). V gave up 6 bases and J gave up 4 bases; unmatched junction bases: 5. CDR3 sequence reads: CASSPSGRPDTQYF. DNA of the CDR3: TGTGCCAGTAGCCCCAGCGGGAGGCCAGATACGCAGTATTTT.

V usage is TRBV11-1 and J usage is TRBJ2-1; tentative D call: TRBD1 (6 bases). The V and J ends lost 3 bases and 11 bases respectively, with 11 bases between them. This CDR3 is built from 12 residues. Germline V lookup: CDR1 SGHAT, CDR2 FQDESV (reference sequence). The CDR3 region is CASSFNRVKQFF. The CDR3 bases are TGTGCCAGCAGCTTTAACAGGGTAAAGCAGTTCTTC.